Included here is one T cell receptor (beta chain) sequence, with context. This sample was included in a study of PD-1 blockade in classical Hodgkin lymphoma. Generated by immunoSEQ multiplex PCR, the TCRdb table keeps only in-frame clones and is missing some. The sample carries fewer than 25,000 clones, nearly 80% recorded once. The time point is: cycle 4 day 1 (C4D1), after 5 to 7 weeks of nivolumab. All patients relapsed after autologous stem cell transplantation, and brentuximab vedotin exposure varied. Germline assignment: CDR1 SGHVS and CDR2 FNYEAQ. J gave up 2 bases and V 6 bases, and 24 bases lay outside the gene matches. The CDR3 is 21 residues long.

The specimen comprised peripheral blood mononuclear cells (PBMCs), sampled before the fourth cycle of nivolumab. The origin of this receptor is a human donor with classical Hodgkin lymphoma. This sequence joins TRBV7-6 and TRBJ2-7; 11 nucleotides agree with TRBD2. The CDR3 loop reads CASSLTQGRPDGLAGTYEQYF. Written as DNA, the CDR3 is TGTGCCAGCAGTCTAACACAGGGACGGCCAGATGGACTAGCGGGTACCTACGAGCAGTACTTC.